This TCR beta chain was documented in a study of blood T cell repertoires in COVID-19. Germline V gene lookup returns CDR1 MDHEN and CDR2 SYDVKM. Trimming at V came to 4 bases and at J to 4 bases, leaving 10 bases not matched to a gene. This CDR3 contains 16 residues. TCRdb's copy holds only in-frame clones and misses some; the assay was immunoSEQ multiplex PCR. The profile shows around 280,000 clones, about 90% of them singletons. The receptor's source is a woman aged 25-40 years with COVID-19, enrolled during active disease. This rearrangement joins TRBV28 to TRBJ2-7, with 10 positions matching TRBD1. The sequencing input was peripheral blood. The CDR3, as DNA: TGTGCCAGCAGTTCCCGAGACCCGGGACAGGGGTACGAGCAGTACTTC. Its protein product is CASSSRDPGQGYEQYF.